Below are 20 T cell receptor beta chains sequenced from a single sample in a study of T cell changes during pregnancy in multiple sclerosis. Sequenced by immunoSEQ multiplex PCR; TCRdb stores in-frame clones only, minus some. The sample records fewer than 40,000 clones, roughly nine tenths being singletons. This specimen was CD8+ T cells from peripheral blood mononuclear cells, taken before pregnancy. All receptors come from a female donor with multiple sclerosis, enrolled in a pregnancy study.

The rearrangement links TRBV19 to TRBJ1-5; 8 positions match TRBD1. The germline CDR1 and CDR2 sequences are LNHDA and SQIVND (reference sequence). The CDR3 covers 15 residues. V lost 5 bases, J lost 7 bases, and 10 bases stayed unmatched. The CDR3 sequence: CASSQAGDRGQPQHF. The CDR3 DNA reads TGTGCCAGTAGTCAGGCCGGAGACAGGGGACAGCCCCAGCATTTT.

CDR3 in DNA: TGTGCCAGCAGCTCCCAACAGGGGGCCCATAATTCACCCCTCCACTTT. The encoded protein is CASSSQQGAHNSPLHF. The chain uses TRBV7-8 and TRBJ1-6, with 9 bases that match TRBD1. V gave up 4 bases and J gave up 5 bases; unmatched junction bases: 6. Germline assignment: CDR1 SGHVS and CDR2 FQNEAQ. The CDR3 is 16 residues long.

This chain connects TRBV5-4 to TRBJ2-7; tentative D call: TRBD2 (6 bases). Deletions cut 4 bases from V and 3 bases from J, with 17 bases between. Germline V gene data show CDR1 as SGHNT and CDR2 as YYREEE (reference sequence). The CDR3 loop spans 15 amino acids. The CDR3 nucleotides read TGTGCCAGCAGCGCAGAATTAGGAGGGTTCTACGAGCAGTACTTC. It specifies CASSAELGGFYEQYF.

The rearrangement joins TRBV6-4 to TRBJ2-1, with TRBD2 matching over 13 bases. Germline V gene data show CDR1 as MRHNA and CDR2 as SNTAGT. V dropped 4 bases and J dropped 4; count of bases not matched to a gene: 1. The CDR3 length is 15 residues. This CDR3 is CASSGTSGGYNEQFF. CDR3 sequence (DNA): TGTGCCAGCAGTGGGACTAGCGGGGGATACAATGAGCAGTTCTTC.

The count of this clone is one. The rearrangement joins TRBV29-1 to TRBJ2-1; TRBD2 matches 7 bases. J lost 2 bases, V lost 1 base, and 2 bases had no gene match. The CDR3 covers 14 residues. The V gene's germline CDR1 is SQVTM and CDR2 ANQGSEA. The CDR3 DNA reads as TGCAGCGTTGAAGGGACTAGTCCCTACAATGAGCAGTTCTTC. It codes for CSVEGTSPYNEQFF.

The chain is built from TRBV2 and TRBJ1-5, with D maybe TRBD1 (6 bases). Trimming pared 10 bases from V and 7 bases from J, leaving 17 bases between. The length of the CDR3 is 13 residues. Germline CDR1 and CDR2: SNHLY and FYNNEI. The CDR3 DNA follows: TGTGCCATCCAGGGAAGGGGGGGCCAGCCCCAGCATTTT. Translation gives CAIQGRGGQPQHF.

The chain is built from TRBV4-2 and TRBJ1-2; TRBD1 is a possible D gene (5 bases). The CDR3 covers 15 residues. Germline V gives CDR1 LGHNA, CDR2 YNFKEQ. Trimming pared 0 bases from V and 7 bases from J, leaving 15 bases between. The CDR3, as DNA: TGTGCCAGCAGCCAAGATGGGGGGGGAGGTTCTGGCTACACCTTC. It is translated as CASSQDGGGGSGYTF.

This chain joins TRBV6-5 and TRBJ1-2, with a weak D call TRBD1 (5 bases). Germline V gene sequence: CDR1 MNHEY, CDR2 SVGAGI. With 0 bases removed from V and 4 bases from J, the gap between germline ends came to 12 bases. This CDR3 comprises 15 residues. CDR3 residues: CASSYSIEGVYGYTF. The CDR3 DNA reads TGTGCCAGCAGTTACTCGATTGAAGGGGTCTATGGCTACACCTTC.

The J gene is TRBJ2-7, the V gene TRBV6-5, with D tentatively TRBD1 (6 bases). The CDR3 sequence is 14 residues long. The germline V gene encodes CDR1 MNHEY and CDR2 SVGAGI. The V end lost 5 bases, the J end lost 9 bases, and 20 bases lay between the germline ends. This chain's CDR3 is CASSPFPDRPRQYF. The CDR3 region has the DNA TGTGCCAGCAGTCCCTTTCCGGACAGACCAAGGCAGTACTTC.

The chain combines TRBV18 with TRBJ1-6, with 8 nucleotides matching TRBD1. The CDR3 contains 16 residues. V shed 3 bases and J 2 bases; nucleotides not matched to a gene: 3. The germline V gene encodes CDR1 KGHSH and CDR2 LQKENI. CDR3 DNA sequence: TGTGCCAGCTCACCCACAGGGGGTGCCTATAATTCACCCCTCCACTTT. Its protein product is CASSPTGGAYNSPLHF. Full variable domain (missing parts from reference TRBV18 and TRBJ1-6): NAGVMQNPRHLVRRRGQEARLRCSPMKGHSHVYWYRQLPEEGLKFMVYLQKENIIDESGMPKERFSAEFPKEGPSILRIQQVVRGDSAAYFCASSPTGGAYNSPLHFGNGTRLTVT.

This chain connects TRBV6-5 to TRBJ2-7; 9 nucleotides match TRBD2. The CDR3 is made up of 16 amino acids. Germline-derived CDR1 and CDR2 are MNHEY and SVGAGI. The ends lost 4 bases at V and 5 bases at J; junction bases unmatched: 12. As DNA, the CDR3 is TGTGCCAGCAGTTTGAAGGGTAGCGGGAGTTCCCACGAGCAGTACTTC. Protein sequence: CASSLKGSGSSHEQYF.

Within the sample, this clone is medium-sized (0.01 to 0.1%). This rearrangement joins TRBV4-3 to TRBJ2-6, with D perhaps TRBD2 (6 bases). V lost 1 base to trimming and J lost 0 bases, with 7 bases between them. The V gene's germline CDR1 is LGHNA and CDR2 YSLEER. The CDR3 is made up of 16 amino acids. CDR3: CASSQGEVSGANVLTF. In DNA form, the CDR3 reads TGCGCCAGCAGCCAAGGGGAGGTCTCTGGGGCCAACGTCCTGACTTTC.

The V and J genes are TRBV6-5 and TRBJ1-1; D call uncertain. Germline CDR1 and CDR2: MNHEY and SVGAGI. V gave up 6 bases and J gave up 4 bases, with 12 bases separating them. This CDR3 spans 13 amino acids. The CDR3 DNA follows: TGTGCCAGCAGCTCTGGGCCCGGCACTGAAGCTTTCTTT. It specifies CASSSGPGTEAFF.

This chain joins TRBV6-1 and TRBJ1-2; the match to TRBD1 covers 8 bases. Germline assignment: CDR1 MNHNS and CDR2 SASEGT. Losses at the gene ends were 8 bases for V and 0 bases for J; bases not matched to a gene: 8. This CDR3 is 15 amino acids long. Written as DNA, the CDR3 is TGTGCCAGCTCGGACAGGGCCTTTGCTAACTATGGCTACACCTTC. Translating gives CASSDRAFANYGYTF.

This sequence joins TRBV19 and TRBJ1-1; D unclear. The CDR3 has 12 amino acids. With 0 bases removed from V and 5 bases from J, the gap between germline ends came to 4 bases. Germline CDR1 reads LNHDA; CDR2 reads SQIVND (reference sequence). The CDR3 sequence: CASSIDETEAFF. The CDR3 nucleotides read TGTGCCAGTAGTATAGATGAGACTGAAGCTTTCTTT.

The chain uses TRBV19 and TRBJ2-1; 8 nucleotides match TRBD2. The CDR3 sequence is 14 residues long. The germline V gene has CDR1 LNHDA and CDR2 SQIVND (reference sequence). The trim removed 7 bases at V and 0 bases at J, leaving 2 bases unmatched. For the CDR3, the DNA is TGTGCCAGTAACGGGGGGGCCTCCTACAATGAGCAGTTCTTC. Protein: CASNGGASYNEQFF.

The count of this clone is one. The rearrangement joins TRBV6-5 to TRBJ2-3; 11 bases match TRBD2. Germline-derived CDR1 and CDR2 are MNHEY and SVGAGI. V was clipped by 4 bases and J by 3 bases; unmatched bases: 6. This CDR3 comprises 16 residues. Written as DNA, the CDR3 is TGTGCCAGCAGTTCCGCTCCTAGCGGGGGGACAGATACGCAGTATTTT. This encodes CASSSAPSGGTDTQYF.

This chain uses TRBV27 with TRBJ2-1; 10 bases are shared with TRBD1. Trimming at V came to 3 bases and at J to 8 bases, leaving 7 bases not matched to a gene. The CDR3 sequence is 15 residues long. CDR1 is MNHEY and CDR2 is SMNVEV in the germline V gene (reference sequence). The CDR3 reads CASSLMGTGVYEQFF. CDR3 nucleotide sequence: TGTGCCAGCAGTTTGATGGGGACAGGGGTCTATGAGCAGTTCTTC.

The V and J genes are TRBV4-1 and TRBJ1-1; tentative D call: TRBD1 (6 bases). CDR1 and CDR2 (germline): MGHRA, YSYEKL. V shed 1 base and J shed 1 base, with 10 bases lying between them. The CDR3 extends over 15 amino acids. The CDR3 DNA follows: TGCGCCAGCAGCCAAGGCGGGGGCCCGAACACTGAAGCTTTCTTT. Its translation: CASSQGGGPNTEAFF.

This rearrangement joins TRBV27 to TRBJ2-1, with 8 nucleotides matching TRBD1. The germline CDR1 and CDR2 sequences are MNHEY and SMNVEV (reference sequence). This CDR3 has 17 residues. Trimming removed 5 bases from V and 3 bases from J; junction bases left unmatched: 12. CDR3 DNA sequence: TGTGCCAGCAGTGCCAGCGCAGGGGGCGAGGTCTACAATGAGCAGTTCTTC. As protein: CASSASAGGEVYNEQFF.